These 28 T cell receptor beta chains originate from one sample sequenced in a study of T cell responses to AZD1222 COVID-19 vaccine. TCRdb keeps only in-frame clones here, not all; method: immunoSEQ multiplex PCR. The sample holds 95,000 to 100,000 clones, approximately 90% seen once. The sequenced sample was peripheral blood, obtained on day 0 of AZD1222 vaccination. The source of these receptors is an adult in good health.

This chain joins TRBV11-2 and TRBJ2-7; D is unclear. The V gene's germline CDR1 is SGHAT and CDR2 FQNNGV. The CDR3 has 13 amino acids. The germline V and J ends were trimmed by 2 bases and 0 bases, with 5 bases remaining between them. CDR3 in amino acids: CASSLQSSYEQYF. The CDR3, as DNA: TGTGCCAGCAGCTTACAGAGCTCCTACGAGCAGTACTTC.

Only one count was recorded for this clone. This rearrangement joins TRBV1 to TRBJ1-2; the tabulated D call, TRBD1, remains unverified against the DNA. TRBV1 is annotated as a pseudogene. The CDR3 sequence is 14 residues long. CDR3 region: CTSSQVAQHYGYTF. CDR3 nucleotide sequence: TGCACCAGCAGCCAAGTGGCACAGCACTATGGCTACACCTTC.

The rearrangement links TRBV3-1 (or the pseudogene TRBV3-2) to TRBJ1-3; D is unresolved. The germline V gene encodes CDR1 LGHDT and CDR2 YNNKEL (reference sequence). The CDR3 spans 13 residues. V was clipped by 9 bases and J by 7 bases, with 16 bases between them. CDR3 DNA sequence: TGTGCCAGTTCATTACTCCTCTGGAACACCATATATTTT. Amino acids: CASSLLLWNTIYF.

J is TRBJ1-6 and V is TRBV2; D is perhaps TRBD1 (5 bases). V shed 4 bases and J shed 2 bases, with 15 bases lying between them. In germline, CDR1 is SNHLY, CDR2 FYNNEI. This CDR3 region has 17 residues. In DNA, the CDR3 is TGTGCCAGCAGTGGGCCGGGGGAATTCGCCTATAATTCACCCCTCCACTTT. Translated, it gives CASSGPGEFAYNSPLHF.

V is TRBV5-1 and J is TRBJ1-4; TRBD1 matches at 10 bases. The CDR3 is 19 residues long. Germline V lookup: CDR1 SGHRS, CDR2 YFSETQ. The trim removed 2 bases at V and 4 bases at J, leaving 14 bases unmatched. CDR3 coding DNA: TGCGCCAGCAGCTTACTAGGGACAGGGGACGCGGGCCTTAATGAAAAACTGTTTTTT. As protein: CASSLLGTGDAGLNEKLFF.

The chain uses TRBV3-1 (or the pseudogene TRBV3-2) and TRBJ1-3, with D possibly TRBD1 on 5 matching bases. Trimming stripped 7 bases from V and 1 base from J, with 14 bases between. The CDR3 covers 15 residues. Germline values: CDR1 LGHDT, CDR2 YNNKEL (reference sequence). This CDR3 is CASTILGTSGNTIYF. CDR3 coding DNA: TGTGCCAGCACGATACTCGGGACGTCTGGAAACACCATATATTTT.

The CDR3 region has the DNA TGCAGTGCCACCGGTTACAATGAGCAGTTCTTC. This sequence encodes CSATGYNEQFF. The V gene is TRBV20-1, the J gene TRBJ2-1; no definite D call. The V end was cut by 6 bases, the J end by 4 bases, with 7 bases between. Germline values: CDR1 DFQATT, CDR2 SNEGSKA (reference sequence). The CDR3 spans 11 residues.

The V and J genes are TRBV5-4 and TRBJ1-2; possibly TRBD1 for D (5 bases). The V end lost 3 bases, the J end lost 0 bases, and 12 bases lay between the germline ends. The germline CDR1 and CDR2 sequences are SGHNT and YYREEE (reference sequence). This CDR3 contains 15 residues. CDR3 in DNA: TGTGCCAGCAGCTCCCGGGACGGTGCTAACTATGGCTACACCTTC. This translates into CASSSRDGANYGYTF. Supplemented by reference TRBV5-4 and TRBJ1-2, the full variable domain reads ETGVTQSPTHLIKTRGQQVTLRCSSQSGHNTVSWYQQALGQGPQFIFQYYREEENGRGNFPPRFSGLQFPNYSSELNVNALELDDSALYLCASSSRDGANYGYTFGSGTRLTVV.

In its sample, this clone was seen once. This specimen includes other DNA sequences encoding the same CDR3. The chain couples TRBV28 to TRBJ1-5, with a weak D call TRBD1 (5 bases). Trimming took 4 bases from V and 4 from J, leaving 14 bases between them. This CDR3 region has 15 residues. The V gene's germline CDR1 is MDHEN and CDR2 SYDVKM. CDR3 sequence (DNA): TGTGCCAGCAGTTCGCCAGGGCAGGCGAATCAGCCCCAGCATTTT. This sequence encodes CASSSPGQANQPQHF.

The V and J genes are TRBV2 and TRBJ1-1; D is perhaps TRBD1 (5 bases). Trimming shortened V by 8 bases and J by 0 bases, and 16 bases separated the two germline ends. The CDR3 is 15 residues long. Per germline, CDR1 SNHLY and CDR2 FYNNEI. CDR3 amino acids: CASFRRWDLNTEAFF. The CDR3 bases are TGTGCCAGCTTCCGGCGGTGGGACTTGAACACTGAAGCTTTCTTT.

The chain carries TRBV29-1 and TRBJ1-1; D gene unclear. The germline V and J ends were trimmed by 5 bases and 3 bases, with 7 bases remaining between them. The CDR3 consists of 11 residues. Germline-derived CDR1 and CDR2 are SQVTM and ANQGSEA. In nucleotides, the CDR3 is TGCAGCGTTACAAGTGACACTGAAGCTTTCTTT. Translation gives CSVTSDTEAFF.

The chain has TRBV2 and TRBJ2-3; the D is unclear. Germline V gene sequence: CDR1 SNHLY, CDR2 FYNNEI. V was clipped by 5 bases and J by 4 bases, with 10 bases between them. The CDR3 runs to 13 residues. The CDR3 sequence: CASSLDVPDTQYF. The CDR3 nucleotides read TGTGCCAGCAGTCTCGATGTCCCAGATACGCAGTATTTT.

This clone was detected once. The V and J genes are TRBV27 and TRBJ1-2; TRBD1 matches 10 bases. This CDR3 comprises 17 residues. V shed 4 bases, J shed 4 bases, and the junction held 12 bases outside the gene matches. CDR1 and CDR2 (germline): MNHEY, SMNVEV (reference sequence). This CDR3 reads CASSSPGTGEEGYGYTF. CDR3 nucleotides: TGTGCCAGCAGTTCACCGGGGACAGGGGAAGAGGGCTATGGCTACACCTTC.

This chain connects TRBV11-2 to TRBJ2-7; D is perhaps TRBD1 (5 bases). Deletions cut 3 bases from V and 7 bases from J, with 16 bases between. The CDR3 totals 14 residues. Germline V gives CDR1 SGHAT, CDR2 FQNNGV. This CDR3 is CASSFRQNVWEQYF. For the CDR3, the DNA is TGTGCCAGCAGCTTCCGACAGAATGTCTGGGAGCAGTACTTC.

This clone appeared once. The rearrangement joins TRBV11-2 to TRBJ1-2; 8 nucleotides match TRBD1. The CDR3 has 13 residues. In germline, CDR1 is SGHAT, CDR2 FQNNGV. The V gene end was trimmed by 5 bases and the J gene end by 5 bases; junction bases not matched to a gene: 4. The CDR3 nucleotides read TGTGCCAGCAGCCTGACAGGGGAATATGGCTACACCTTC. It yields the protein CASSLTGEYGYTF.

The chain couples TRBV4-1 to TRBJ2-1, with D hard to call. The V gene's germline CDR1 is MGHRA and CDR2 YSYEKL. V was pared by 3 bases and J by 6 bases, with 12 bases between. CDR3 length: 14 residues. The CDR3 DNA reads TGCGCCAGCAGCCATCCAACCCGTAGCAATGAGCAGTTCTTC. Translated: CASSHPTRSNEQFF.

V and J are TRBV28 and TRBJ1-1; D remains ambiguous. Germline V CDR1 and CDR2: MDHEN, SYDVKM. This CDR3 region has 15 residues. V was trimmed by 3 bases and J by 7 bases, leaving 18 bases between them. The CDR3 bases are TGTGCCAGCAGTTTTCCCGCCGTCGGGGTGGGTGAAGCTTTCTTT. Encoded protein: CASSFPAVGVGEAFF.

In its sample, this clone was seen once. As DNA, the CDR3 is TGTGCCAGCAGTTATCTCTCGAACACCGGGGAGCTGTTTTTT. As protein: CASSYLSNTGELFF. V gene TRBV6-5 combines with J gene TRBJ2-2, with D unresolved. The V gene lost 3 bases and the J gene lost 0 bases, with 5 bases spanning the gap. The germline V gene has CDR1 MNHEY and CDR2 SVGAGI. CDR3 length equals 14 residues.

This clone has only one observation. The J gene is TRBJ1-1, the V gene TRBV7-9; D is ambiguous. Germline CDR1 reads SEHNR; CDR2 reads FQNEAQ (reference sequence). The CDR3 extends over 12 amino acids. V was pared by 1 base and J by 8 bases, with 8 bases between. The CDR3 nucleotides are TGTGCCAGCAGCTTAGGGATCAGGGAAGCTTTCTTT. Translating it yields CASSLGIREAFF.

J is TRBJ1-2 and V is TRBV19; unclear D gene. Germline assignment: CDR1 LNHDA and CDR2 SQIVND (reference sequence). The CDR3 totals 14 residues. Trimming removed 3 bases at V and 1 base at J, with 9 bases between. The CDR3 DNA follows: TGTGCCAGTAGTATCGGCGGCTTTAACTATGGCTACACCTTC. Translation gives CASSIGGFNYGYTF. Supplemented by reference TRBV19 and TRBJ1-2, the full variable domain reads DGGITQSPKYLFRKEGQNVTLSCEQNLNHDAMYWYRQDPGQGLRLIYYSQIVNDFQKGDIAEGYSVSREKKESFPLTVTSAQKNPTAFYLCASSIGGFNYGYTFGSGTRLTVV.

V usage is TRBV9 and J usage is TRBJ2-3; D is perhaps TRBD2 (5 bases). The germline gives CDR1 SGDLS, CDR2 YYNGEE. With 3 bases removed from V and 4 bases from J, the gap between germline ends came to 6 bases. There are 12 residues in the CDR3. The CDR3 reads CASSEGADTQYF. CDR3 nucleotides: TGTGCCAGCAGCGAGGGAGCAGATACGCAGTATTTT.

In DNA, the CDR3 is TGTGCCAGCAGTGAAGGTCTTATGGAGACCCAGTACTTC. Protein sequence: CASSEGLMETQYF. The chain couples TRBV2 to TRBJ2-5; D call uncertain. V was clipped by 1 base and J by 5 bases, with 8 bases between them. The CDR3 loop spans 13 amino acids. CDR1 SNHLY and CDR2 FYNNEI come from the germline V gene.

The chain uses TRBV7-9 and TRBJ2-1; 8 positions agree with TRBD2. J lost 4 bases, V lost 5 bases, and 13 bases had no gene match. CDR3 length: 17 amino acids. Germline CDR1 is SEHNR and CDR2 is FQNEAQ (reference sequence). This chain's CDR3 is CASSPRGSSGPYNEQFF. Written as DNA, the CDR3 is TGTGCCAGCAGCCCTAGGGGCTCTAGCGGGCCATACAATGAGCAGTTCTTC. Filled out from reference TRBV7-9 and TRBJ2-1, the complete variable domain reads DTGVSQNPRHKITKRGQNVTFRCDPISEHNRLYWYRQTLGQGPEFLTYFQNEAQLEKSRLLSDRFSAERPKGSFSTLEIQRTEQGDSAMYLCASSPRGSSGPYNEQFFGPGTRLTVL.

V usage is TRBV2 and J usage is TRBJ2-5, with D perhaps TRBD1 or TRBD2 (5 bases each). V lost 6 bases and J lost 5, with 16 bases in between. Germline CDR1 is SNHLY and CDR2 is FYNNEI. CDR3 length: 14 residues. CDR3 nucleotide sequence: TGTGCCAGCAGGGGGACGCTTCCGCGGGAGACCCAGTACTTC. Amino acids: CASRGTLPRETQYF.

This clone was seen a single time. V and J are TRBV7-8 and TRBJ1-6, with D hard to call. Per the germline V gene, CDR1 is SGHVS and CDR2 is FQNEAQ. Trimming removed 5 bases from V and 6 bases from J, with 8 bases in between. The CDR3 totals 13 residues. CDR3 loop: CASSPGLNSPLHF. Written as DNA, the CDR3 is TGTGCCAGCAGCCCCGGCCTTAATTCACCCCTCCACTTT. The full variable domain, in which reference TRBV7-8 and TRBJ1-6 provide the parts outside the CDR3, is GAGVSQSPRYKVAKRGQDVALRCDPISGHVSLFWYQQALGQGPEFLTYFQNEAQLDKSGLPSDRFFAERPEGSVSTLKIQRTQQEDSAVYLCASSPGLNSPLHFGNGTRLTVT.

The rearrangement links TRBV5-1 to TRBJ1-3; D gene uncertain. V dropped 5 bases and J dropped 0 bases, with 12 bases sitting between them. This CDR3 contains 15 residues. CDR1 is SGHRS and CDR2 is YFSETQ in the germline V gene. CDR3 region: CASRDFAYSGNTIYF. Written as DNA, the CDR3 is TGCGCCAGCAGAGACTTTGCCTACTCTGGAAACACCATATATTTT.

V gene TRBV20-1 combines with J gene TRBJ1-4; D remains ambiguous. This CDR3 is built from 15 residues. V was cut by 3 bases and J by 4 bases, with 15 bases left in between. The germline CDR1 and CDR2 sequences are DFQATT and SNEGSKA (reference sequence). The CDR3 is CSASYGPGINEKLFF. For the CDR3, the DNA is TGCAGTGCTAGTTATGGTCCAGGAATTAATGAAAAACTGTTTTTT.

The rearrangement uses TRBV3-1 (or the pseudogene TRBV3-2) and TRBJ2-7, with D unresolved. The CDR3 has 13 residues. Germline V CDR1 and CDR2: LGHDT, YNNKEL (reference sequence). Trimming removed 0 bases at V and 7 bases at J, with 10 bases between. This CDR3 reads CASSQDPYREQYF. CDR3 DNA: TGTGCCAGCAGCCAAGATCCCTATCGGGAGCAGTACTTC.